This T cell receptor (beta chain) originates from a study of OX40 agonist ivuxolimab in advanced cancers. Study overall: Participants averaged approximately 60 years of age (range 23 to 79) and were around 80% male.

Repertoires were generated with immunoSEQ multiplex PCR, while TCRdb's copy carries only in-frame clones and drops some. This sample yields about 48,000 clones, of which about 89% are seen a single time; around 30% belongs to the top ten. Comment on this clone: The antigen is undetermined.

This CDR3 comprises 17 residues. CDR1 is MNHEY, CDR2 SMNVEV, per germline (reference sequence). Losses at the gene ends were 0 bases for V and 8 bases for J; bases not matched to a gene: 10. Study-wide points: People who partly responded at 0.1-3.0 mg/kg had some of the least clonal expansion seen. Compared with CD4+, CD8+ T cells on average had more expanded clones.

This specimen was CD4+ or CD8+ T cells sorted from blood, taken in a trial of the OX40 agonist ivuxolimab. The chain recombines TRBV27 with TRBJ2-1; TRBD2 matches 10 bases. This clonotype was obtained from an adult with an advanced solid tumor such as melanoma, head and neck, liver or kidney cancer. CDR3 amino acids: CASSLSGASGGPYEQFF. The CDR3, as DNA: TGTGCCAGCAGTTTATCGGGTGCTAGCGGGGGTCCATATGAGCAGTTCTTC.